This T cell receptor beta chain was sequenced during a study of blood T cell repertoires in COVID-19. Authors' methods: Nucleated cell number was recorded as an estimate derived from reference gene primer amplification. The assay was immunoSEQ multiplex PCR, and TCRdb's table has in-frame clones only and misses some. V and J calls and clone size are as listed in that table; D and trimming were resolved from the DNA. The data hold around 310,000 clones, with nearly 90% observed a single time. The CDR3 is made up of 12 amino acids. Trimming removed 5 bases at V and 5 bases at J, with 10 bases between. All enrollees were roughly 18 to 90 years old and from approximately 24 US areas.

The genes are TRBV12-3 or TRBV12-4 and TRBJ2-7; D call uncertain. Sequenced input: PBMCs or T cells enriched from blood (not recorded which). This receptor was taken from a woman in her twenties or thirties who had recovered from COVID-19. The CDR3 protein is CASSPSSDEQYF. The DNA of the CDR3 is TGTGCCAGCAGTCCCTCGTCCGACGAGCAGTACTTC.